This T cell receptor beta chain was identified during a study of cytomegalovirus exposure and HLA in healthy donors. Whole-study results and caveats: A reported reduction in N-insertions relative to the approximately 640-donor mean was seen in an Asian-associated ancestry cluster in a later analysis. In an earlier analysis, productive rearrangement rates for most beta V segments clustered near 87% or 30%.

Vbeta (60) and Jbeta (13) primers were used in the PCR. Per the study methods: It was a later analysis that counted tens of millions of unique TCR beta chains, of which about 10 million were shared. Data came from immunoSEQ multiplex PCR; TCRdb stores just in-frame clones and leaves some out. V and J calls and clone size are copied from that table; D and trimming were computed from the DNA. The sample lists about 150,000 clones; roughly 81% were seen once. CDR1 is MNHEY, CDR2 SVGAGI, per germline. Between the trimmed V and J ends, which lost 2 bases and 7 bases, there was a span of 15 bases. The CDR3 length is 14 residues. This clone was detected only a few times. The antigen remains unidentified. It is likely a read error: a sequence one base away is far more abundant.

The sequence was obtained from a girl aged 10 to 17 in good health and CMV-seropositive. Sequencing used PBMCs. The genes are TRBV6-5 and TRBJ2-7; D may be TRBD2 (6 bases). The DNA of the CDR3 is TGTGCCAGCAGTTACCACGGGACTTACAATGAGCAGTACTTC. Translating gives CASSYHGTYNEQYF.